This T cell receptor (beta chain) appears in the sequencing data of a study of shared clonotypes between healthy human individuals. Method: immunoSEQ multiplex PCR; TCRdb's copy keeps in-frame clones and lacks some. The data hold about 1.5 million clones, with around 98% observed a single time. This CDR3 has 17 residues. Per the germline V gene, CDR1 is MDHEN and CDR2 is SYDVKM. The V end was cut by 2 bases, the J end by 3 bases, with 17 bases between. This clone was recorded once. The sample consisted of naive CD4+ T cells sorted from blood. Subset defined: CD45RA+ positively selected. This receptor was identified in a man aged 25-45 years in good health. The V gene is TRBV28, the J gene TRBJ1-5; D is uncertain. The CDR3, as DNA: TGTGCCAGCAGTTTAACCGCAGGTGTGGGGTCCAATCAGCCCCAGCATTTT. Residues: CASSLTAGVGSNQPQHF.